This record covers a single T cell receptor (beta chain). Germline loops: CDR1 MNHEY, CDR2 SVGEGT. Trimming cost V 4 bases and J 8 bases; bases outside gene matches: 6. The CDR3 has 14 residues. These data belong to a study of blood T cell repertoires in COVID-19. Generated by immunoSEQ multiplex PCR, the TCRdb table keeps only in-frame clones and is missing some. This sample carries over 250,000 clones, 70% to 90% of them seen once, and the ten largest clones take 11%. The sequencing sample was made of peripheral blood. This rearrangement joins TRBV6-2 or TRBV6-3 to TRBJ2-5; 11 bases are shared with TRBD2. The source of this sequence is a woman in her seventies with acute or convalescent COVID-19. CDR3 nucleotide sequence: TGTGCCAGCAGTTTTAGCGGGGGGGCCGGAACCCAGTACTTC. As protein: CASSFSGGAGTQYF.